This passage covers 25 T cell receptor beta chains from one sample sequenced in a study of beta chain features in type 1 diabetes. The investigators reverse transcribed all of the isolated RNA, so they sequenced expressed TCRB transcripts. Libraries were prepared by immunoSEQ multiplex PCR; TCRdb keeps only in-frame clonotypes and omits some of them. The table records about 130,000 clones, 9.2% of them present only once. What was sequenced was central memory CD4+ T cells from blood. The origin of the receptors is a man aged 18 to 35 in good health.

The chain has TRBV18 and TRBJ2-7; 7 bases agree with TRBD1. The CDR3 has 14 residues. Per the germline V gene, CDR1 is KGHSH and CDR2 is LQKENI. The V gene end was trimmed by 6 bases and the J gene end by 6 bases; junction bases not matched to a gene: 11. This CDR3 is CASSEQGSGGEQYF. The DNA of the CDR3 is TGTGCCAGCTCCGAACAGGGGTCTGGCGGCGAGCAGTACTTC. The full variable domain, its missing parts supplied by reference TRBV18 and TRBJ2-7, is NAGVMQNPRHLVRRRGQEARLRCSPMKGHSHVYWYRQLPEEGLKFMVYLQKENIIDESGMPKERFSAEFPKEGPSILRIQQVVRGDSAAYFCASSEQGSGGEQYFGPGTRLTVT.

This clone appeared a few times. The J gene is TRBJ1-1, the V gene TRBV10-3; TRBD1 agrees at 7 bases. The CDR3 totals 11 residues. V lost 6 bases and J lost 8; bases outside the gene matches: 3. Germline V gives CDR1 ENHRY, CDR2 SYGVKD. This CDR3 reads CAIRGTAEAFF. The CDR3, as DNA: TGTGCCATCAGGGGGACAGCGGAAGCTTTCTTT.

The chain couples TRBV28 to TRBJ2-7; 8 nucleotides line up with TRBD1. Trimming removed 6 bases from V and 3 bases from J; junction bases left unmatched: 10. CDR1 and CDR2 from the germline V gene are MDHEN and SYDVKM. The CDR3 covers 15 residues. DNA for the CDR3: TGTGCCAGCAGAACTCCGGGACAGGCCGTCTACGAGCAGTACTTC. Its translation is CASRTPGQAVYEQYF.

This clone showed up just a few times. The J gene is TRBJ1-1, the V gene TRBV18; D is perhaps TRBD1 (6 bases). This CDR3 spans 13 amino acids. Per the germline V gene, CDR1 is KGHSH and CDR2 is LQKENI. The V end was cut by 6 bases, the J end by 10 bases, with 18 bases between. The CDR3 region is CASSPDGTLSAFF. Here the CDR3 DNA reads TGTGCCAGCTCGCCAGACGGGACATTGTCAGCTTTCTTT.

This clone turned up a few times. The rearrangement joins TRBV9 to TRBJ2-7; maybe TRBD1 (6 bases). CDR1 is SGDLS, CDR2 YYNGEE, per germline. The CDR3 consists of 12 residues. Trimming left V 3 bases short and J 7 bases short, with 11 bases between. CDR3 protein: CASSGGGREQYF. The CDR3 DNA reads as TGTGCCAGCAGCGGTGGGGGCCGTGAGCAGTACTTC.

The chain has TRBV11-2 and TRBJ2-7; D not certain. The V and J ends lost 5 bases and 0 bases respectively, with 5 bases between them. CDR1 is SGHAT, CDR2 FQNNGV, per germline. The CDR3 contains 12 residues. CDR3 DNA: TGTGCCAGCAGCCCCAACTCCTACGAGCAGTACTTC. Its protein product is CASSPNSYEQYF.

The chain employs TRBV7-3 and TRBJ1-3; 10 nucleotides agree with TRBD1. Trimming took 0 bases from V and 4 from J; bases not matched to a gene: 9. Germline V gene data show CDR1 as SGHTA and CDR2 as FQGTGA. The CDR3 runs 18 residues. This chain's CDR3 is CASSLTAGTGVLGNTIYF. In DNA, the CDR3 is TGTGCCAGCAGCTTAACCGCCGGGACAGGGGTTCTGGGAAACACCATATATTTT.

This clone has only a few counts. The V gene is TRBV28, the J gene TRBJ1-2; 8 nucleotides line up with TRBD1. This CDR3 has 13 residues. The germline gives CDR1 MDHEN, CDR2 SYDVKM. V dropped 3 bases and J dropped 6; count of bases not matched to a gene: 3. Here the CDR3 DNA reads TGTGCCAGCAGTTTGGAGACAGGGGATGGCTACACCTTC. It is translated as CASSLETGDGYTF.

This clone was picked up a small number of times. For the CDR3, the DNA is TGTGCCAGCAGATCCCCCGGCGGGGCGGGGGCCTCCTACGAGCAGTACTTC. Its translation: CASRSPGGAGASYEQYF. V and J are TRBV28 and TRBJ2-7; TRBD2 might be the D (7 bases). Trimming stripped 6 bases from V and 0 bases from J, with 21 bases between. Looked up from germline, CDR1 is MDHEN and CDR2 is SYDVKM. The CDR3 contains 17 residues.

In this sample, this clone turned up a few times. This chain links TRBV15 with TRBJ2-2; 7 nucleotides line up with TRBD1. Germline V gives CDR1 LNHNV, CDR2 YYDKDF (reference sequence). V lost 5 bases, J lost 1 base, and 1 base stayed unmatched. This CDR3 contains 14 residues. CDR3 amino acids: CATSGDRNTGELFF. The CDR3 DNA follows: TGTGCCACCAGCGGGGACAGGAACACCGGGGAGCTGTTTTTT.

This clone showed up just a few times. The chain employs TRBV4-2 and TRBJ1-4; TRBD1 matches 7 bases. Trimming took 6 bases from V and 5 from J; bases not matched to a gene: 3. Germline V CDR1 and CDR2: LGHNA, YNFKEQ. The CDR3 runs to 13 residues. The CDR3 DNA reads as TGTGCCAGCAGGAGGGACAGAAATGAAAAACTGTTTTTT. Protein: CASRRDRNEKLFF.

V and J are TRBV6-6 and TRBJ2-7, with 7 bases matching TRBD2. The CDR3 is made up of 15 amino acids. The V and J ends lost 0 bases and 6 bases, in that order; junction bases with no gene match: 8. Germline lookup yields CDR1 MNHNY and CDR2 SVGAGI (reference sequence). The CDR3 DNA is TGTGCCAGCAGTTACTCGGCGGGAGTGACGGGCGAGCAGTACTTC. It codes for CASSYSAGVTGEQYF.

For the CDR3, the DNA is TGTGCCAGCAGGGAGGGAGATACGCAGTATTTT. Translated, it gives CASREGDTQYF. This rearrangement joins TRBV6-1 to TRBJ2-3, with a tentative D call TRBD2 (6 bases). The CDR3 spans 11 residues. The germline V gene has CDR1 MNHNS and CDR2 SASEGT. The V gene lost 6 bases and the J gene lost 5 bases, with 6 bases spanning the gap.

The chain combines TRBV9 with TRBJ2-7, with TRBD2 identical over 16 bases. CDR3 length: 17 amino acids. The V gene end was trimmed by 4 bases and the J gene end by 6 bases; junction bases not matched to a gene: 10. Per germline, CDR1 SGDLS and CDR2 YYNGEE. The CDR3 is CASSPPGLAGGFREQYF. The CDR3 nucleotides read TGTGCCAGCAGCCCTCCGGGACTAGCGGGGGGGTTCCGCGAGCAGTACTTC.

This clone appeared a few times. CDR3 nucleotide sequence: TGTGCCAGCAGCCCCCGGATGACGCGGGGGGGCGCTGAGCAGTTCTTC. Residues: CASSPRMTRGGAEQFF. V gene TRBV7-6 combines with J gene TRBJ2-1; TRBD2 agrees at 9 bases. The length of the CDR3 is 16 residues. Germline CDR1 reads SGHVS; CDR2 reads FNYEAQ. After removal of 5 bases from V and 9 bases from J, the junction contained 14 bases not matched to a gene.

The chain is built from TRBV27 and TRBJ1-5; D unresolved. Germline-derived CDR1 and CDR2 are MNHEY and SMNVEV (reference sequence). V was trimmed by 5 bases and J by 8 bases, leaving 10 bases between them. The CDR3 spans 12 residues. In DNA, the CDR3 is TGTGCCAGCAGTACTAATACGGAGCCCCAGCATTTT. Translated, it gives CASSTNTEPQHF.

The chain recombines TRBV6-5 with TRBJ2-2; D call uncertain. This CDR3 has 13 amino acids. V lost 7 bases to trimming and J lost 2 bases, with 8 bases between them. The V gene's germline CDR1 is MNHEY and CDR2 SVGAGI. Here the CDR3 reads CASNSLNTGELFF. The CDR3 DNA reads TGTGCCAGCAACAGTTTAAACACCGGGGAGCTGTTTTTT.

The chain employs TRBV10-3 and TRBJ2-5; D is ambiguous. The CDR3 covers 12 residues. The germline V and J ends were trimmed by 3 bases and 1 base, with 3 bases remaining between them. Per germline, CDR1 ENHRY and CDR2 SYGVKD. The chain's CDR3 is CAISDRQETQYF. The DNA for the CDR3 is TGTGCCATCAGTGATCGCCAAGAGACCCAGTACTTC.

In DNA, the CDR3 is TGTGCCAGCTCACCACGGGGGGGCTTAGGCACAGATACGCAGTATTTT. Amino acid sequence: CASSPRGGLGTDTQYF. This rearrangement joins TRBV18 to TRBJ2-3, with a possible D match to TRBD2 (7 bases). Germline CDR1 reads KGHSH; CDR2 reads LQKENI. The CDR3 is 16 amino acids. V was shortened by 1 base and J by 1 base, with 12 bases between the two germline ends.

The chain links TRBV5-1 to TRBJ2-7; D might be TRBD1 (6 bases). CDR3 length: 18 amino acids. Trimming stripped 0 bases from V and 2 bases from J, with 21 bases between. The germline V gene encodes CDR1 SGHRS and CDR2 YFSETQ. The CDR3: CASSLGNLRGTQPYEQYF. CDR3 in DNA: TGCGCCAGCAGCTTGGGTAATCTTAGGGGGACGCAACCCTACGAGCAGTACTTC.

This clone was picked up a small number of times. This chain links TRBV4-2 with TRBJ2-5; D is perhaps TRBD2 (6 bases). CDR1 LGHNA and CDR2 YNFKEQ come from the germline V gene. The CDR3 is 13 amino acids. V was shortened by 5 bases and J by 4 bases, with 11 bases between the two germline ends. The CDR3 DNA is TGTGCCAGCAGCTTGGAGGGGCGAGAGACCCAGTACTTC. Residues: CASSLEGRETQYF.

J is TRBJ1-1 and V is TRBV7-9, with 9 nucleotides matching TRBD1. CDR1 is SEHNR, CDR2 FQNEAQ, per germline (reference sequence). V trimming: 1 base; J trimming: 7 bases; junction bases outside the gene matches: 7. The CDR3 is 15 amino acids. In DNA, the CDR3 is TGTGCCAGCAGCTTAGGTGGACCGGGACAGGGTGAAGCTTTCTTT. It translates to CASSLGGPGQGEAFF.

V and J are TRBV19 and TRBJ2-1; D may be TRBD1 (6 bases). This CDR3 comprises 13 residues. V lost 3 bases and J lost 6, with 9 bases in between. The germline CDR1 and CDR2 sequences are LNHDA and SQIVND (reference sequence). The CDR3 spells CASSMLRGNEQFF. CDR3 sequence (DNA): TGTGCCAGTAGTATGCTCAGGGGCAATGAGCAGTTCTTC.

In this sample, this clone turned up a few times. The chain links TRBV9 to TRBJ2-2; 10 bases match TRBD1. After removal of 7 bases from V and 2 bases from J, the junction contained 5 bases not matched to a gene. This CDR3 region has 15 residues. Germline CDR1 reads SGDLS; CDR2 reads YYNGEE. The CDR3: CASQTGGLNTGELFF. Written as DNA, the CDR3 is TGTGCCAGCCAGACAGGGGGCCTAAACACCGGGGAGCTGTTTTTT.

The chain is built from TRBV14 and TRBJ2-5, with D perhaps TRBD2 (6 bases). CDR1 SGHDN and CDR2 FVKESK come from the germline V gene. The CDR3 extends over 18 amino acids. The V end lost 0 bases, the J end lost 6 bases, and 23 bases lay between the germline ends. CDR3 DNA sequence: TGTGCCAGCAGCCAAGATTTTGGCAGGGTGCCGCGGGGAAAGACCCAGTACTTC. Its translation is CASSQDFGRVPRGKTQYF.